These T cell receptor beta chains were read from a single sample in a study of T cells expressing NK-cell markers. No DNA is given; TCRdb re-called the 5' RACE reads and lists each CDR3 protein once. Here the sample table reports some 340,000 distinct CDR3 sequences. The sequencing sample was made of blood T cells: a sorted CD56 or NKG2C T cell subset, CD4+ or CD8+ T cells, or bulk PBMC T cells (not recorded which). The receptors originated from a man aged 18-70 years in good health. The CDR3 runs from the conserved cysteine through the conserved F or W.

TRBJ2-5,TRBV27,CASSFRRDIQETQYF
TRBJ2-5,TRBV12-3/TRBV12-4,CASSPGTYQETQYF
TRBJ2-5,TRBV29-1,CSVSTVQETQYF
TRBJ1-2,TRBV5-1,CASSLTSDPGSLGYTF
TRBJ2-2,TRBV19,CASSDSGITSGELFF
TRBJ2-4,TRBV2,CAITGEKNIQYF
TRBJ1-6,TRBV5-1,CASSLAQGQNSPLHF
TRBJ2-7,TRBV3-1,CASSLQVAEQYF
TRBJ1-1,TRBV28,CASRSWGITNTEAFF
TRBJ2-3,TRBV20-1,CSAPGLFLTDTQYF
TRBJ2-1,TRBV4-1,CASSPSTSGGAYEQFF